The 20 T cell receptor beta chains below come from one sample, sequenced in a study of cytomegalovirus exposure and HLA in healthy donors. The PCR contained 60 Vbeta and 13 Jbeta primers. Generated by immunoSEQ multiplex PCR, the TCRdb table keeps only in-frame clones and is missing some. Of about 150,000 clones detected, 74% appear once; the ten largest clones hold 2% to 2.5%. The specimen was PBMCs. These receptors originate from a young man in good health and CMV-seronegative.

This clone turned up a few times. The gene calls are TRBV29-1 and TRBJ2-2; a possible D gene is TRBD2 (6 bases). Per the germline V gene, CDR1 is SQVTM and CDR2 is ANQGSEA. The CDR3 has 17 amino acids. V was trimmed by 0 bases and J by 8 bases, leaving 22 bases between them. CDR3 sequence reads: CSVEDRRYGGSPGELFF. The CDR3 DNA reads TGCAGCGTTGAAGACCGCAGATATGGGGGGTCCCCTGGGGAGCTGTTTTTT.

The V gene is TRBV7-2, the J gene TRBJ2-5; TRBD2 agrees at 14 bases. Looked up from germline, CDR1 is SGHTA and CDR2 is FQGNSA. The CDR3 length is 18 residues. Losses at the gene ends were 4 bases for V and 2 bases for J; bases not matched to a gene: 9. The CDR3 is CASSSGLAGGRGQETQYF. The CDR3 DNA is TGTGCCAGCAGCTCCGGACTAGCGGGGGGTCGTGGGCAAGAGACCCAGTACTTC.

The rearrangement links TRBV7-2 to TRBJ2-7; 8 nucleotides line up with TRBD1. V lost 5 bases, J lost 6 bases, and 12 bases stayed unmatched. CDR1 and CDR2 from the germline V gene are SGHTA and FQGNSA. The CDR3 totals 15 residues. The CDR3 sequence: CASSETGTGASEQYF. CDR3 nucleotide sequence: TGTGCCAGCAGCGAAACCGGGACAGGTGCTTCCGAGCAGTACTTC.

In this sample, this clone turned up once. Sequence at one end of the junction differs from germline and may be a read error. The genes are TRBV15 and TRBJ1-5; TRBD1 matches 8 bases. Germline CDR1 and CDR2: LNHNV and YYDKDF (reference sequence). The CDR3 consists of 15 residues. The CDR3 is CATSRDRGPNQPQNF. CDR3 in DNA: TGTGCCACCAGCAGAGACAGGGGGCCCAATCAGCCCCAGAATTTT.

The chain uses TRBV6-5 and TRBJ2-7, with 10 bases identical to TRBD1. V trimming: 8 bases; J trimming: 7 bases; junction bases outside the gene matches: 8. The V gene's germline CDR1 is MNHEY and CDR2 SVGAGI. The CDR3 runs to 13 residues. CDR3 nucleotides: TGTGCCAGCCGGAGACAGGGGGCGCGGGAGCAGTACTTC. Protein product: CASRRQGAREQYF.

This chain joins TRBV27 and TRBJ2-2, with D hard to call. The V end was cut by 5 bases, the J end by 0 bases, with 4 bases between. The germline V gene has CDR1 MNHEY and CDR2 SMNVEV (reference sequence). CDR3 length equals 13 residues. The CDR3 region is CASSPTNTGELFF. CDR3 coding DNA: TGTGCCAGCAGTCCCACGAACACCGGGGAGCTGTTTTTT.

This clone was picked up a small number of times. V gene TRBV12-2 combines with J gene TRBJ2-7; TRBD1, the D gene given by the table, was not confirmed from the DNA. TRBV12-2 is termed a pseudogene. This CDR3 spans 17 amino acids. In nucleotides, the CDR3 is TGTGCAAGTCGCTCCCTCAGGGGGCTCCCCACTAGGCACGAGCAGTACTTC. Its protein product is CASRSLRGLPTRHEQYF.

The CDR3 DNA is TGTGCCAGCAGCGTAGATAGCGGGGGGATGGTGGGGCAAGAGACCCAGTACTTC. Protein: CASSVDSGGMVGQETQYF. This sequence joins TRBV7-2 and TRBJ2-5; 10 nucleotides line up with TRBD2. V lost 5 bases to trimming and J lost 2 bases; unmatched junction nucleotides: 14. Per germline, CDR1 SGHTA and CDR2 FQGNSA. This CDR3 is 18 amino acids long.

This clone was seen only once. V gene TRBV7-6 combines with J gene TRBJ1-6; D uncertain. V shed 2 bases and J shed 1 base, with 9 bases lying between them. This CDR3 region has 16 residues. Germline V gene data show CDR1 as SGHVS and CDR2 as FNYEAQ. The CDR3 loop reads CASSLRGESYNSPLHF. The CDR3, as DNA: TGTGCCAGCAGCTTACGGGGAGAGTCCTATAATTCACCCCTCCACTTT.

The J gene is TRBJ1-5, the V gene TRBV6-1, with D possibly matching TRBD1 (5 bases). The germline V gene encodes CDR1 MNHNS and CDR2 SASEGT. This CDR3 comprises 14 residues. Deletions cut 7 bases from V and 6 bases from J, with 16 bases between. The CDR3 region is CASTPLGQGQPQHF. The CDR3 DNA reads as TGTGCCAGCACCCCTCTGGGGCAGGGTCAGCCCCAGCATTTT.

The chain has TRBV11-2 and TRBJ2-1; possibly TRBD2 for D (5 bases). CDR3 size: 13 residues. Germline CDR1 is SGHAT and CDR2 is FQNNGV. Trimming took 2 bases from V and 9 from J, leaving 11 bases between them. The CDR3 region has the DNA TGTGCCAGCAGCTTAAATGAGGGTAGTGAGCAGTTCTTC. Translating gives CASSLNEGSEQFF.

V is TRBV7-9 and J is TRBJ1-1; D is perhaps TRBD1 (5 bases). The V gene lost 5 bases and the J gene lost 3 bases, with 16 bases spanning the gap. Germline CDR1 is SEHNR and CDR2 is FQNEAQ (reference sequence). The CDR3 extends over 15 amino acids. The CDR3 loop reads CASSRTGFRDTEAFF. The CDR3 nucleotides read TGTGCCAGCAGCCGAACAGGTTTTCGGGACACTGAAGCTTTCTTT.

The gene calls are TRBV18 and TRBJ1-2; possible D gene TRBD1, 5 bases. The CDR3 consists of 15 residues. Germline CDR1 KGHSH, CDR2 LQKENI. V was shortened by 0 bases and J by 1 base, with 9 bases between the two germline ends. CDR3 in amino acids: CASSPPQGINYGYTF. In DNA form, the CDR3 reads TGTGCCAGCTCACCACCGCAGGGTATTAACTATGGCTACACCTTC. The variable domain in full, with the rest retrieved from reference TRBV18 and TRBJ1-2, is NAGVMQNPRHLVRRRGQEARLRCSPMKGHSHVYWYRQLPEEGLKFMVYLQKENIIDESGMPKERFSAEFPKEGPSILRIQQVVRGDSAAYFCASSPPQGINYGYTFGSGTRLTVV.

The gene calls are TRBV10-3 and TRBJ2-7; 11 nucleotides line up with TRBD1. This CDR3 contains 16 residues. CDR1 and CDR2 from the germline V gene are ENHRY and SYGVKD. V shed 3 bases and J 3 bases; nucleotides not matched to a gene: 7. In DNA form, the CDR3 reads TGTGCCATCAGTGACCCCTCCGGGACAGGGGGCTACGAGCAGTACTTC. It yields the protein CAISDPSGTGGYEQYF.

CDR3 protein: CASSLRQGSGETQYF. CDR3 sequence (DNA): TGTGCCAGCAGTCTACGACAGGGGTCCGGAGAGACCCAGTACTTC. The J gene is TRBJ2-5, the V gene TRBV2, with 8 bases identical to TRBD1. This CDR3 has 15 amino acids. Germline-derived CDR1 and CDR2 are SNHLY and FYNNEI. V shed 5 bases, J shed 4 bases, and the junction held 9 bases outside the gene matches.

V gene TRBV7-9 combines with J gene TRBJ2-1, with a possible D match to TRBD2 (5 bases). The CDR3 contains 15 residues. Germline-derived CDR1 and CDR2 are SEHNR and FQNEAQ (reference sequence). V lost 0 bases to trimming and J lost 8 bases, with 14 bases between them. The CDR3 loop reads CASSLAGGSRHEQFF. CDR3 nucleotides: TGTGCCAGCAGCTTAGCTGGAGGCTCCAGGCATGAGCAGTTCTTC.

This clone was recorded a few times. The V and J genes are TRBV7-9 and TRBJ1-5; D gene unclear. The CDR3 has 17 amino acids. CDR1 and CDR2 (germline): SEHNR, FQNEAQ (reference sequence). V lost 5 bases and J lost 7, with 24 bases in between. CDR3 sequence (DNA): TGTGCCAGCAGCCGTTCGACGGTGGGAGGAATGGGACAGCCCCAGCATTTT. Translating gives CASSRSTVGGMGQPQHF.

This clone was observed once. The chain combines TRBV7-3 with TRBJ1-2; TRBD1 agrees at 10 bases. In germline, CDR1 is SGHTA, CDR2 FQGTGA. The J segment lost 6 bases and the V segment lost 0 bases, leaving 4 bases of the junction unmatched. CDR3 length: 15 residues. This CDR3 is CASSLTPDRGDGYTF. The CDR3 coding sequence is TGTGCCAGCAGCTTAACTCCGGACAGGGGGGATGGCTACACCTTC.

This clone was detected a few times. The genes are TRBV5-4 and TRBJ1-1; tentatively, D is TRBD1 (6 bases). Germline lookup yields CDR1 SGHNT and CDR2 YYREEE (reference sequence). The CDR3 spans 14 residues. Trimming removed 4 bases at V and 3 bases at J, with 13 bases between. Here the CDR3 DNA reads TGTGCCAGCAGCCGGGAACAGGGTTACACTGAAGCTTTCTTT. Amino acids: CASSREQGYTEAFF. The full variable domain, completed using reference TRBV5-4 and TRBJ1-1, is ETGVTQSPTHLIKTRGQQVTLRCSSQSGHNTVSWYQQALGQGPQFIFQYYREEENGRGNFPPRFSGLQFPNYSSELNVNALELDDSALYLCASSREQGYTEAFFGQGTRLTVV.

In its sample, this clone was seen a few times. This rearrangement joins TRBV5-1 to TRBJ2-1, with a weak D call TRBD1 (6 bases). Trimming took off 7 bases at V and 1 base at J, with 12 bases between the two ends. CDR3 length: 14 amino acids. Per the germline V gene, CDR1 is SGHRS and CDR2 is YFSETQ. The CDR3 loop is CASFGDNSYNEQFF. The DNA of the CDR3 is TGCGCCAGCTTCGGGGACAATTCCTACAATGAGCAGTTCTTC.